One T cell receptor beta chain is described in this entry. The antigen is undetermined. The data originate from a study of shared clonotypes between healthy human individuals. Germline V lookup: CDR1 MDHEN, CDR2 SYDVKM. The CDR3 is 15 amino acids. With V trimmed by 6 bases and J by 5 bases, 12 bases remained unmatched. Findings and caveats of the study: Sharing across a few donors was seen in roughly 5% of naive CD4 clonotypes.

Only in-frame clones appear in the TCRdb table, and some are missing; sequencing was by immunoSEQ multiplex PCR. The table lists some 2,400,000 clones, roughly 95% of them singletons. All donors were healthy HIV-negative adults lacking recent acute infections or vaccinations. This TCR came from a man between 18 and 35 years old in good health. This chain connects TRBV28 to TRBJ2-5; 7 nucleotides align to TRBD1. The sequenced sample consisted of naive CD4+ T cells sorted from blood. The subset is: CD45RA+ positively selected. CDR3 in DNA: TGTGCCAGCAGACCCCGGACAGGCCGCCGGGAGACCCAGTACTTC. Protein sequence: CASRPRTGRRETQYF.